These T cell receptor beta chains were read from a single sample in a study of cytomegalovirus exposure and HLA in healthy donors. Data came from immunoSEQ multiplex PCR; TCRdb stores just in-frame clones and leaves some out. The data contain some 99,000 clones, roughly 80% of them seen just once; the ten biggest clones take up about 2%. The sample was PBMCs. All receptors come from a man in his forties in good health and CMV-seronegative. Each CDR3 is given with its conserved first and last residue. The order of the fields is J gene, V gene, CDR3 protein.

TRBJ1-5,TRBV2,CASNVGGGGRQPQHF
TRBJ1-1,TRBV20-1,CSGYKNIEAFF
TRBJ2-7,TRBV19,CANRGSGGYEQYF
TRBJ2-3,TRBV30,CAWSGYSGRPDTQYF
TRBJ2-3,TRBV14,CASSHPVRWGGGTDTQYF
TRBJ1-1,TRBV7-2,CASSLEGRGREAFF
TRBJ2-3,TRBV4-2,CASSQDKGTTSTDTQYF
TRBJ2-3,TRBV18,CASSPDSAITDTQYF
TRBJ2-1,TRBV19,CASSIDVGASSYNEQFF
TRBJ2-7,TRBV4-1,CASSQVGTELQYEQYF
TRBJ2-2,TRBV27,CASKWGVGNTGELFF
TRBJ2-7,TRBV11-2,CASSLGTSGRLFDEQYF
TRBJ2-5,TRBV18,CASSPPERQETQYF
TRBJ2-7,TRBV25-1,CASSEHVGRAYEQYF
TRBJ1-2,TRBV5-1,CASGGGGDNGYTF
TRBJ2-2,TRBV27,CASQLAGGVAGELFF
TRBJ2-5,TRBV7-6,CASSLEGVTQYF
TRBJ1-2,TRBV19,CASSIGHRGYGYTF